The clone carrying this T cell receptor beta chain was seen many times. V dropped 4 bases and J dropped 6; count of bases not matched to a gene: 7. Germline V CDR1 and CDR2: SGHVS, FNYEAQ. The CDR3 covers 15 residues. MiXCR, applied by TCRdb to the RACE reads, yields one record per CDR3 protein. This table holds some 400,000 distinct CDR3 sequences, 4.5% to 5.5% found once. The sample comes from a study of human T cells and chemical hapten exposure. Time point reported: pre-sensitization, week 0. Treatment: therapeutic diphenylcyclopropenone sensitization with weekly scalp DPC. The source material was whole blood, sampled in connection with sensitization to the hapten diphenylcyclopropenone (DPC). The source of this sequence is a woman between 45 and 65 years old with alopecia areata. Some clones in this sample may be carry-over from other donors' samples. V is TRBV7-6 and J is TRBJ2-7, with 12 bases identical to TRBD2. CDR3 bases: TGTGCCAGCAGCTCCCGACTAGCGGGAGAGGGCGAGCAGTACTTC. Protein sequence: CASSSRLAGEGEQYF.